Here is one T cell receptor beta chain with its context. Its antigen is as yet unknown. This record belongs to a study of graft-versus-host responses after intestinal transplantation. About the study: Each patient got anti-thymocyte globulin induction, then tacrolimus and steroids for about 3 years. Study observations and caveats: Allografts of one patient group, those with graft-donor T cell macrochimerism, had high graft-versus-host to host-versus-graft clonal ratios. Analysis identified GvH clones in recipient marrow, with some appearing first in ileum or blood.

The table came from immunoSEQ multiplex PCR; TCRdb's copy has only in-frame clones and leaves some out. Of some 93,000 clones detected, roughly 90% appear once; the ten largest clones hold nearly 0.5%. Here the sequenced sample was unstimulated CD8+ T cells sorted from spleen or lymph node cells, taken before intestinal transplant. This sequence was found in a human donor who received an intestinal transplant.

CDR3 protein: CASSQGVPGQGLRSPLHF. CDR3 in DNA: TGTGCCAGCAGCCAAGGCGTCCCGGGACAGGGACTTCGGTCACCCCTCCACTTT. The V call is TRBV14, the J call TRBJ1-6; TRBD1 matches at 9 bases. CDR3 length equals 18 residues. Per germline, CDR1 SGHDN and CDR2 FVKESK. The ends lost 1 base at V and 10 bases at J; junction bases unmatched: 14.